Presented here are 23 T cell receptor beta chains from one specimen sequenced in a study of T-cell reconstitution after alpha-beta-depleted transplantation in children. As it was prepared, the TCRbeta library received unique molecular identifiers. MiXCR was run by TCRdb on the PCR reads, yielding one entry per CDR3 protein. The sample holds around 600,000 distinct CDR3 sequences, roughly 15% seen once. Sequencing used PBMCs from the stem cell graft donor, obtained from the stem cell graft. Every receptor here comes from a human donor who donated a stem cell graft to a child with acute myeloid leukemia.

This clonotype was seen many times. The chain uses TRBV6-5 and TRBJ2-7, with 7 positions matching TRBD1. CDR1 and CDR2 from the germline V gene are MNHEY and SVGAGI. CDR3 size: 11 residues. Trimming took 8 bases from V and 3 from J; bases not matched to a gene: 1. This CDR3 is CASGDSYEQYF. In DNA, the CDR3 is TGTGCCAGCGGGGACAGCTACGAGCAGTACTTC.

This clonotype was seen a handful of times. The V call is TRBV4-3, the J call TRBJ2-3; D is unclear. This CDR3 region has 18 residues. V gave up 0 bases and J gave up 2 bases, with 18 bases separating them. CDR1 LGHNA and CDR2 YSLEER come from the germline V gene. The CDR3 nucleotides are TGCGCCAGCAGCCAAGAGGTGGTGGGGATTTTAAACACAGATACGCAGTATTTT. Amino acids: CASSQEVVGILNTDTQYF.

The chain has TRBV5-4 and TRBJ2-1; D is perhaps TRBD2 (6 bases). The CDR3 totals 16 residues. V lost 4 bases, J lost 7 bases, and 21 bases lay in between. Germline V lookup: CDR1 SGHNT, CDR2 YYREEE (reference sequence). The CDR3 coding sequence is TGTGCCAGCAGCCTGGGTCCCTTTTCCCGGGGGAATGAGCAGTTCTTC. It encodes CASSLGPFSRGNEQFF. Full variable domain (outside the CDR3, taken from reference TRBV5-4 and TRBJ2-1): ETGVTQSPTHLIKTRGQQVTLRCSSQSGHNTVSWYQQALGQGPQFIFQYYREEENGRGNFPPRFSGLQFPNYSSELNVNALELDDSALYLCASSLGPFSRGNEQFFGPGTRLTVL.

This clonotype has only a few counts. V gene TRBV6-5 combines with J gene TRBJ1-1; D not resolved. The CDR3 loop spans 15 amino acids. Trimming shortened V by 0 bases and J by 1 base, and 9 bases separated the two germline ends. CDR1 is MNHEY and CDR2 is SVGAGI in the germline V gene. The CDR3 nucleotides are TGTGCCAGCAGTTACTCCAATTTTGGGAACACTGAAGCTTTCTTT. Translated: CASSYSNFGNTEAFF.

With respect to this clonotype: A read error may be the cause here, since a much bigger clone is one base away. This chain connects TRBV9 to TRBJ2-2; D remains unclear. Germline CDR1 reads SGDLS; CDR2 reads YYNGEE. The CDR3 is 14 residues long. V was pared by 0 bases and J by 4 bases, with 7 bases between. CDR3 sequence: CASSVATVTGELFF. The CDR3 nucleotides read TGTGCCAGCAGCGTAGCTACAGTCACCGGGGAGCTGTTTTTT.

This clonotype was counted many times. The chain has TRBV4-3 and TRBJ1-1, with TRBD1 as a possible D gene (5 bases). The CDR3 length is 15 residues. Trimming pared 0 bases from V and 4 bases from J, leaving 12 bases between. From germline, CDR1 is LGHNA and CDR2 YSLEER. The CDR3 spells CASSQDYHGATEAFF. CDR3 nucleotide sequence: TGCGCCAGCAGCCAAGATTACCACGGGGCCACTGAAGCTTTCTTT.

This chain's CDR3 is CASSIRDRTYEQYF. The CDR3 DNA reads as TGTGCCAGCAGCATACGGGACAGGACCTACGAGCAGTACTTC. The rearrangement joins TRBV7-2 to TRBJ2-7; 8 nucleotides agree with TRBD1. This CDR3 is 14 amino acids long. Germline loops: CDR1 SGHTA, CDR2 FQGNSA. Losses at the gene ends were 5 bases for V and 2 bases for J; bases not matched to a gene: 5.

V gene TRBV5-1 combines with J gene TRBJ1-4; no clear D. This CDR3 comprises 10 residues. V lost 5 bases, J lost 10 bases, and 6 bases lay in between. The V gene's germline CDR1 is SGHRS and CDR2 YFSETQ. In DNA form, the CDR3 reads TGCGCCAGCAGGGGAGGAAAACTGTTTTTT. Protein product: CASRGGKLFF.

This clonotype was seen many times. This chain connects TRBV20-1 to TRBJ1-6; D might be TRBD1 (6 bases). This CDR3 region has 14 residues. Germline V gene data show CDR1 as DFQATT and CDR2 as SNEGSKA (reference sequence). V lost 0 bases and J 9 bases, leaving 12 bases between the germline ends. The CDR3 sequence: CSARDSRGGSPLHF. The DNA of the CDR3 is TGCAGTGCTAGAGATAGCAGGGGCGGTTCACCCCTCCACTTT.

The rearrangement uses TRBV12-3 or TRBV12-4 and TRBJ1-5; 7 nucleotides agree with TRBD1. CDR3 size: 13 residues. Trimming took 5 bases from V and 9 from J; bases not matched to a gene: 7. CDR3 region: CASSRDSPWPQHF. The CDR3 DNA reads TGTGCCAGCAGTAGGGACAGCCCTTGGCCCCAGCATTTT.

This clonotype was found a few times. J is TRBJ2-4 and V is TRBV7-2; 9 positions match TRBD2. The CDR3 contains 16 residues. CDR1 and CDR2 from the germline V gene are SGHTA and FQGNSA. V shed 5 bases, J shed 2 bases, and the junction held 7 bases outside the gene matches. The DNA for the CDR3 is TGTGCCAGCAGCGAACACAGCGGGGGGCCCAAAAACATTCAGTACTTC. This encodes CASSEHSGGPKNIQYF. Full variable domain (outside the CDR3, taken from reference TRBV7-2 and TRBJ2-4): GAGVSQSPSNKVTEKGKDVELRCDPISGHTALYWYRQSLGQGLEFLIYFQGNSAPDKSGLPSDRFSAERTGGSVSTLTIQRTQQEDSAVYLCASSEHSGGPKNIQYFGAGTRLSVL.

The gene calls are TRBV5-1 and TRBJ2-3; possibly TRBD1 or TRBD2 for D (5 bases each). CDR1 is SGHRS and CDR2 is YFSETQ in the germline V gene. V was cut by 4 bases and J by 1 base, with 19 bases left in between. This CDR3 has 17 residues. The CDR3: CASSKSGTAVGTDTQYF. CDR3 in DNA: TGCGCCAGCAGCAAGTCGGGGACCGCGGTGGGCACAGATACGCAGTATTTT. Drawing the rest from reference TRBV5-1 and TRBJ2-3, the complete variable domain is KAGVTQTPRYLIKTRGQQVTLSCSPISGHRSVSWYQQTPGQGLQFLFEYFSETQRNKGNFPGRFSGRQFSNSRSEMNVSTLELGDSALYLCASSKSGTAVGTDTQYFGPGTRLTVL.

This clonotype was seen at least ten times. V usage is TRBV20-1 and J usage is TRBJ2-2; unclear D gene. Germline CDR1 is DFQATT and CDR2 is SNEGSKA (reference sequence). The CDR3 runs 13 residues. The germline V and J ends were trimmed by 1 base and 5 bases, with 8 bases remaining between them. The CDR3 here is CSARVADTGELFF. Here the CDR3 DNA reads TGCAGTGCTAGAGTCGCTGATACCGGGGAGCTGTTTTTT.

Ten or more counts support this clonotype. The genes are TRBV20-1 and TRBJ2-7, with 7 bases fitting TRBD2. J was trimmed by 2 bases and V by 3 bases; bases with no gene match: 4. The CDR3 totals 13 residues. Germline loops: CDR1 DFQATT, CDR2 SNEGSKA (reference sequence). The DNA of the CDR3 is TGCAGTGCTAGCCCTAGCGGAGCCTACGAGCAGTACTTC. Translated: CSASPSGAYEQYF.

This clonotype was picked up many times. J is TRBJ2-7 and V is TRBV12-3 or TRBV12-4; D is possibly TRBD1 (6 bases). With 1 base removed from V and 0 bases from J, the gap between germline ends came to 7 bases. This CDR3 comprises 14 residues. CDR3 in DNA: TGTGCCAGCAGTTTAGGGGGGCACTCCTACGAGCAGTACGTC. The encoded protein is CASSLGGHSYEQYV.

The chain recombines TRBV4-1 with TRBJ1-3; D uncertain. CDR3 length equals 16 residues. In germline, CDR1 is MGHRA, CDR2 YSYEKL. V lost 0 bases to trimming and J lost 3 bases, with 12 bases between them. Here the CDR3 DNA reads TGCGCCAGCAGCCAAGATCGAGGAGTATATGGAAACACCATATATTTT. Translated: CASSQDRGVYGNTIYF.

In its sample, this clonotype was seen a few times. The CDR3 sequence: CASSRKVNTEAFF. The CDR3 nucleotides are TGCGCCAGCAGCCGAAAAGTGAACACTGAAGCTTTCTTT. This rearrangement joins TRBV4-3 to TRBJ1-1; D gene ambiguous. The CDR3 has 13 residues. Trimming left V 4 bases short and J 0 bases short, with 6 bases between. In germline, CDR1 is LGHNA, CDR2 YSLEER.

Ten or more counts support this clonotype. The chain recombines TRBV5-1 with TRBJ2-1; TRBD2 aligns across 8 bases. The CDR3 extends over 16 amino acids. CDR1 is SGHRS and CDR2 is YFSETQ in the germline V gene. The trim removed 2 bases at V and 9 bases at J, leaving 13 bases unmatched. CDR3 in DNA: TGCGCCAGCAGCTTAAGGGGACTAGATGTTGAGAGTGAGCAGTTCTTC. Protein sequence: CASSLRGLDVESEQFF.

This clonotype was detected only a few times. This chain uses TRBV4-3 with TRBJ1-2, with 10 bases aligning to TRBD1. CDR3 length equals 15 residues. Germline CDR1 reads LGHNA; CDR2 reads YSLEER. V shed 2 bases, J shed 2 bases, and the junction held 2 bases outside the gene matches. The CDR3 region has the DNA TGCGCCAGCAGCCAACGGACAGGGGGGAACTATGGCTACACCTTC. Its protein is CASSQRTGGNYGYTF.

This clonotype was observed at least ten times. J is TRBJ2-3 and V is TRBV13; 7 positions match TRBD2. The trim removed 5 bases at V and 2 bases at J, leaving 4 bases unmatched. This CDR3 comprises 14 residues. CDR1 and CDR2 (germline): PRHDT, FYEKMQ (reference sequence). The CDR3 sequence: CASSMGGVTDTQYF. In DNA, the CDR3 is TGTGCCAGCAGCATGGGAGGGGTCACAGATACGCAGTATTTT.

The J gene is TRBJ2-1, the V gene TRBV20-1; the match to TRBD2 covers 9 bases. The germline CDR1 and CDR2 sequences are DFQATT and SNEGSKA (reference sequence). Trimming cost V 3 bases and J 6 bases; bases outside gene matches: 6. The CDR3 totals 14 residues. CDR3 amino acids: CSASLLAGINEQFF. The CDR3 DNA follows: TGCAGTGCTAGTCTCCTAGCGGGGATCAATGAGCAGTTCTTC.

Concerning this clonotype: Germline is not matched at one junction end, which may reflect a read error. The V gene is TRBV20-1, the J gene TRBJ2-7, with 8 bases identical to TRBD1. Germline assignment: CDR1 DFQATT and CDR2 SNEGSKA (reference sequence). The CDR3 consists of 16 residues. DNA of the CDR3: TGCTGTGCTACGGACCACCAGGGGGCCCTTACCTACGAGCAGTACTTC. It codes for CCATDHQGALTYEQYF.

This clonotype has ten or more counts. The chain is built from TRBV20-1 and TRBJ2-1; TRBD2 might be the D (5 bases). Germline loops: CDR1 DFQATT, CDR2 SNEGSKA (reference sequence). The length of the CDR3 is 11 residues. V shed 2 bases and J shed 10 bases, with 9 bases lying between them. The CDR3 DNA is TGCAGTGCTAGAAACCCGGGGGAGCAGTTCTTC. Its translation: CSARNPGEQFF.